This TCR beta chain was recorded in a study of blood T cell repertoires in COVID-19. Turning to the study itself: Samples of COVID-19 (acute and convalescent) were obtained from the United States, Italy and Spain. T cells, B-cell-depleted T cells, or PBMCs provided the cDNA or gDNA that served as material.

Measured with immunoSEQ multiplex PCR; TCRdb has only the in-frame clones, and not every one. The repertoire has a few hundred thousand clones, approximately 78% of them found once; the top ten carry approximately 5%. Individuals in the exposed group had encountered a COVID-19 case within 2 weeks preceding study entry. Trimming shortened V by 3 bases and J by 6 bases, and 8 bases separated the two germline ends. The CDR3 has 13 amino acids. In germline, CDR1 is SEHNR, CDR2 FQNEAQ (reference sequence). The chain is built from TRBV7-9 and TRBJ2-2; D is perhaps TRBD1 (5 bases). The source material was PBMCs or T cells enriched from blood (not recorded which). The sequence came from a man in his forties who had been exposed to COVID-19. CDR3 amino acids: CASSFKQAGELFF. CDR3 nucleotides: TGTGCCAGCAGCTTCAAACAGGCCGGGGAGCTGTTTTTT. Variable domain in full (rest from reference TRBV7-9 and TRBJ2-2): DTGVSQNPRHKITKRGQNVTFRCDPISEHNRLYWYRQTLGQGPEFLTYFQNEAQLEKSRLLSDRFSAERPKGSFSTLEIQRTEQGDSAMYLCASSFKQAGELFFGEGSRLTVL.